These 20 T cell receptor beta chains came from one sample sequenced in a study of T cell changes during pregnancy in multiple sclerosis. Assay: immunoSEQ multiplex PCR; the TCRdb copy retains only in-frame clones and omits some. Of under 55,000 clones listed, roughly 90% are singletons. The material sequenced was peripheral blood, taken in the first trimester of pregnancy. These receptors all come from a female donor with multiple sclerosis, enrolled in a pregnancy study.

This sequence joins TRBV7-9 and TRBJ1-2; 8 bases are shared with TRBD1. V lost 6 bases, J lost 4 bases, and 4 bases stayed unmatched. Germline V lookup: CDR1 SEHNR, CDR2 FQNEAQ (reference sequence). The CDR3 is made up of 13 amino acids. The CDR3: CASRSGGAYGYTF. The CDR3, as DNA: TGTGCCAGCAGATCAGGGGGCGCCTATGGCTACACCTTC.

The chain recombines TRBV5-1 with TRBJ1-4, with D uncertain. The ends were cut back, 2 bases at V and 3 bases at J, with 11 bases in the middle. This CDR3 region has 15 residues. Germline loops: CDR1 SGHRS, CDR2 YFSETQ. CDR3: CASSFEGFPNEKLFF. In DNA, the CDR3 is TGCGCCAGCAGCTTTGAGGGATTCCCTAATGAAAAACTGTTTTTT.

This clone showed up just once. V usage is TRBV7-3 and J usage is TRBJ2-3; TRBD2 agrees at 9 bases. Trimming took 4 bases from V and 2 from J; bases not matched to a gene: 7. Germline V gene lookup returns CDR1 SGHTA and CDR2 FQGTGA. This CDR3 comprises 16 residues. CDR3 sequence: CASSSLAGTHTDTQYF. CDR3 DNA: TGTGCCAGCAGCTCCCTAGCGGGGACCCACACAGATACGCAGTATTTT.

V and J are TRBV5-6 and TRBJ1-1; a weak D match, TRBD1 (6 bases). CDR3 length: 14 amino acids. The germline V gene encodes CDR1 SGHDT and CDR2 YYEEEE. V was shortened by 0 bases and J by 8 bases, with 14 bases between the two germline ends. The CDR3 sequence: CASSLVGTPPEAFF. CDR3 coding DNA: TGTGCCAGCAGCTTGGTAGGGACACCCCCCGAAGCTTTCTTT. Drawing the rest from reference TRBV5-6 and TRBJ1-1, the complete variable domain is DAGVTQSPTHLIKTRGQQVTLRCSPKSGHDTVSWYQQALGQGPQFIFQYYEEEERQRGNFPDRFSGHQFPNYSSELNVNALLLGDSALYLCASSLVGTPPEAFFGQGTRLTVV.

In DNA, the CDR3 is TGTGCCAGCAGCGTGGGGACTAGCGGGGCGGATACGCAGTATTTT. Translation: CASSVGTSGADTQYF. V is TRBV9 and J is TRBJ2-3; 13 nucleotides line up with TRBD2. The CDR3 runs to 15 residues. With V trimmed by 2 bases and J by 6 bases, 3 bases remained unmatched. From germline, CDR1 is SGDLS and CDR2 YYNGEE.

The V call is TRBV15, the J call TRBJ2-7; a possible D gene is TRBD2 (5 bases). The CDR3 totals 15 residues. The germline CDR1 and CDR2 sequences are LNHNV and YYDKDF (reference sequence). The V gene lost 5 bases and the J gene lost 1 base, with 15 bases spanning the gap. The DNA for the CDR3 is TGTGCCACCAGCTCGAGGACCCTAGCTTCCTACGAGCAGTACTTC. It encodes CATSSRTLASYEQYF.

The chain recombines TRBV7-9 with TRBJ1-1; maybe TRBD1 (5 bases). Trimming removed 5 bases from V and 1 base from J, with 8 bases in between. This CDR3 is 13 amino acids long. Germline V gene lookup returns CDR1 SEHNR and CDR2 FQNEAQ (reference sequence). The CDR3 nucleotides read TGTGCCAGCAGCCCCGGGGGGAACACTGAAGCTTTCTTT. Translated: CASSPGGNTEAFF.

This sequence joins TRBV28 and TRBJ2-4; 14 bases are shared with TRBD2. The ends lost 5 bases at V and 2 bases at J; junction bases unmatched: 8. The CDR3 contains 18 residues. Germline CDR1 and CDR2: MDHEN and SYDVKM. For the CDR3, the DNA is TGTGCCAGCAGTGTGACTAGCGGGGGGGCGGGAACCAAAAACATTCAGTACTTC. Its translation: CASSVTSGGAGTKNIQYF.

This clone was observed once. This chain joins TRBV18 and TRBJ1-2, with 7 bases identical to TRBD1. The CDR3 totals 16 residues. Trimming took 1 base from V and 4 from J; bases not matched to a gene: 9. In germline, CDR1 is KGHSH, CDR2 LQKENI. The CDR3 protein is CASSPRWDSSGYGYTF. CDR3 DNA: TGTGCCAGCTCACCACGGTGGGACAGTTCGGGCTATGGCTACACCTTC. Complete variable domain (other parts from reference TRBV18 and TRBJ1-2): NAGVMQNPRHLVRRRGQEARLRCSPMKGHSHVYWYRQLPEEGLKFMVYLQKENIIDESGMPKERFSAEFPKEGPSILRIQQVVRGDSAAYFCASSPRWDSSGYGYTFGSGTRLTVV.

The chain combines TRBV18 with TRBJ1-3; maybe TRBD1 (5 bases). CDR1 is KGHSH and CDR2 is LQKENI in the germline V gene. Trimming shortened V by 6 bases and J by 1 base, and 16 bases separated the two germline ends. This CDR3 region has 16 residues. The DNA for the CDR3 is TGTGCCAGCTCTGTGACAGTAGCTCTATCTGGAAACACCATATATTTT. Its translation is CASSVTVALSGNTIYF.

The chain joins TRBV5-5 to TRBJ2-2, with a weak D call TRBD2 (7 bases). Deletions cut 5 bases from V and 1 base from J, with 18 bases between. There are 17 residues in the CDR3. Germline CDR1 reads SGHKS; CDR2 reads YYEKEE (reference sequence). Written as DNA, the CDR3 is TGTGCCAGCAGGCGCACGGCGGGGGCCGGGAACACCGGGGAGCTGTTTTTT. It translates to CASRRTAGAGNTGELFF.

This clone was seen just once. The chain links TRBV30 to TRBJ1-1, with D hard to call. Germline assignment: CDR1 GTSNPN and CDR2 SVGIG (reference sequence). The V end was cut by 4 bases, the J end by 0 bases, with 21 bases between. This CDR3 spans 17 amino acids. CDR3 in amino acids: CAWTSGTRRIMNTEAFF. The CDR3 nucleotides are TGTGCCTGGACCTCCGGCACTCGGAGAATAATGAACACTGAAGCTTTCTTT.

This chain joins TRBV2 and TRBJ1-2, with TRBD1 as a possible D gene (6 bases). The CDR3 sequence is 13 residues long. V lost 6 bases and J lost 4, with 12 bases in between. The germline gives CDR1 SNHLY, CDR2 FYNNEI. The CDR3 DNA reads as TGTGCCAGCAGCAACAGGGTGTCCTATGGCTACACCTTC. Its translation: CASSNRVSYGYTF.

This chain links TRBV5-5 with TRBJ2-4, with D possibly TRBD2 on 6 matching bases. CDR3 size: 13 residues. Germline V gene sequence: CDR1 SGHKS, CDR2 YYEKEE (reference sequence). V was pared by 4 bases and J by 8 bases, with 13 bases between. Here the CDR3 reads CASSLGGEDIQYF. The CDR3 DNA sequence: TGTGCCAGCAGCCTCGGTGGGGAGGACATTCAGTACTTC.

The gene calls are TRBV6-4 and TRBJ2-1, with a weak D call TRBD1 (5 bases). The V gene lost 5 bases and the J gene lost 3 bases, with 11 bases spanning the gap. Germline-derived CDR1 and CDR2 are MRHNA and SNTAGT. This CDR3 has 14 residues. Here the CDR3 DNA reads TGTGCCAGCAGTCCCGGAGACAGCTACAATGAGCAGTTCTTC. It codes for CASSPGDSYNEQFF.

The chain recombines TRBV2 with TRBJ1-5; unclear D gene. The V gene's germline CDR1 is SNHLY and CDR2 FYNNEI. V lost 3 bases to trimming and J lost 4 bases, with 7 bases between them. This CDR3 contains 13 residues. The CDR3 sequence: CASSEWPNQPQHF. Here the CDR3 DNA reads TGTGCCAGCAGTGAGTGGCCTAATCAGCCCCAGCATTTT.

The chain carries TRBV4-3 and TRBJ1-3, with D possibly matching TRBD1 (5 bases). The V gene's germline CDR1 is LGHNA and CDR2 YSLEER. This CDR3 has 16 residues. The V and J ends lost 0 bases and 2 bases respectively, with 11 bases between them. The CDR3 nucleotides are TGCGCCAGCAGCCAAGAACCCCGACAGCCTGGAAACACCATATATTTT. This translates into CASSQEPRQPGNTIYF.

This clone was seen only once. This sequence joins TRBV19 and TRBJ2-1, with TRBD2 as a possible D gene (6 bases). The CDR3 spans 13 residues. Between the trimmed V and J ends, which lost 4 bases and 10 bases, there was a span of 14 bases. Germline V CDR1 and CDR2: LNHDA, SQIVND (reference sequence). For the CDR3, the DNA is TGTGCCAGTAGTAAGAACCGGGGAGGCGAGCAGTTCTTC. This codes for CASSKNRGGEQFF.

J is TRBJ1-2 and V is TRBV6-1; D uncertain. In germline, CDR1 is MNHNS, CDR2 SASEGT. This CDR3 region has 13 residues. Between the trimmed V and J ends, which lost 0 bases and 6 bases, there was a span of 8 bases. This CDR3 is CASSEARGHGYTF. As DNA, the CDR3 is TGTGCCAGCAGTGAAGCGCGTGGTCATGGCTACACCTTC.

This sequence joins TRBV7-9 and TRBJ2-3, with 7 bases fitting TRBD2. Germline CDR1 and CDR2: SEHNR and FQNEAQ (reference sequence). The CDR3 length is 15 residues. V was clipped by 4 bases and J by 2 bases; unmatched bases: 6. The CDR3 bases are TGTGCCAGCAGCTCACCAGCGGGGCACACAGATACGCAGTATTTT. Encoded protein: CASSSPAGHTDTQYF. Combining the CDR3 with reference TRBV7-9 and TRBJ2-3 gives the whole variable domain DTGVSQNPRHKITKRGQNVTFRCDPISEHNRLYWYRQTLGQGPEFLTYFQNEAQLEKSRLLSDRFSAERPKGSFSTLEIQRTEQGDSAMYLCASSSPAGHTDTQYFGPGTRLTVL.